This T cell receptor (beta chain) was identified during a study of regulatory T cells in long-lasting Graves disease. Time point defined: newly diagnosed GD, antithyroid drugs for less than 3 months. Making the TCR library involved RNA that had been extracted from PBMCs. This clonotype was counted many times. Combining iRepertoire HTBI primers with Arm-PCR of CDR3 regions, the authors built TCR beta libraries. TCRdb ran MiXCR on the multiplex PCR reads and lists one entry per CDR3 protein. The data hold around 500,000 distinct CDR3 sequences, with approximately 15% observed a single time. Germline loops: CDR1 MNHNS, CDR2 SASEGT. V gave up 6 bases and J gave up 5 bases, with 22 bases separating them. CDR3 length: 16 amino acids. This same sample was also part of a study on T cells in Graves' hyperthyroidism and ophthalmopathy.

The chain combines TRBV6-1 with TRBJ2-5; D might be TRBD2 (6 bases). The clonotype originates from a man aged 25-45 years with Graves disease. The sample in question was peripheral blood mononuclear cells (PBMCs), obtained at new diagnosis, from a patient treated with antithyroid drugs. CDR3 residues: CASRAGPTMRGETQYF. CDR3 nucleotide sequence: TGTGCCAGCAGGGCGGGACCTACTATGCGTGGCGAGACCCAGTACTTC.